This T cell receptor beta chain was sequenced in a study of Ad26.COV2.S vaccination and SARS-CoV-2 variants. Study at large: Once or twice, 56 days apart, Ad26.COV2.S was delivered intramuscularly.

Treatment: about 20 received Ad26.COV2.S at low or high dose, single or two shots; 5 received placebo; per-sample allocation not given. Day 63 following the first vaccine or placebo injection was when the samples were taken. Aged 18-55 years, donor was enrolled in Boston at some point between 2019 and 2021. The V and J ends lost 4 bases and 8 bases respectively, with 9 bases between them. The V gene's germline CDR1 is SGHDN and CDR2 FVKESK. CDR3 length: 12 residues. This clone occurred a few times. Antigen specificity is unknown. Overall study results and limits: Vaccine recipients showed a spike-specific TCR breadth that was higher than in placebo recipients. Total T cell responses, in the TCR breadth and depth analyses, may have been underestimated.

Here immunoSEQ multiplex PCR was the method, and the copy in TCRdb shows in-frame clones only, minus some. The repertoire holds about 350,000 clones, with around nine tenths as singletons. The rearrangement joins TRBV14 to TRBJ1-3; no clear D gene. The source is a person between 18 and 60 years old who received the Ad26.COV2.S COVID-19 vaccine or a placebo. Here the sequenced sample was peripheral blood, taken in a trial of Ad26.COV2.S vaccine versus placebo. This CDR3 is CASSPNRYTIYF. For the CDR3, the DNA is TGTGCCAGCAGCCCGAATCGGTACACCATATATTTT.